These 20 T cell receptor beta chains were all obtained from the same sample, sequenced in a study of memory CD4+ T cells and cytomegalovirus serostatus. Using immunoSEQ multiplex PCR, the repertoire was profiled, and TCRdb retains in-frame clones only, with some absent. The data contain about 59,000 clones, roughly three quarters of them singletons. Single viable CD3+CD4+CD8-CD45RO+ cells were sorted as the memory CD4+ T cells. The sequenced material came from memory CD4+ T cells from blood. The receptors were gathered from an adult in good health and CMV-seronegative.

The V gene is TRBV15, the J gene TRBJ2-5; 8 nucleotides line up with TRBD2. V gave up 0 bases and J gave up 2 bases; unmatched junction bases: 8. Germline CDR1 is LNHNV and CDR2 is YYDKDF (reference sequence). The CDR3 sequence is 17 residues long. The CDR3, as DNA: TGTGCCACCAGCAGAGAGAGGTATAGCGGGGCACAAGAGACCCAGTACTTC. It specifies CATSRERYSGAQETQYF.

The CDR3 loop reads CASSPSRVIIRSSYEQYF. In nucleotides, the CDR3 is TGTGCCAGCAGTCCTAGCAGGGTTATCATAAGGAGCTCCTACGAGCAGTACTTC. The V call is TRBV19, the J call TRBJ2-7; the D gene could be TRBD1 or TRBD2 (5 bases each). Germline lookup yields CDR1 LNHDA and CDR2 SQIVND (reference sequence). This CDR3 region has 18 residues. Trimming left V 9 bases short and J 0 bases short, with 27 bases between. Full variable domain (missing parts from reference TRBV19 and TRBJ2-7): DGGITQSPKYLFRKEGQNVTLSCEQNLNHDAMYWYRQDPGQGLRLIYYSQIVNDFQKGDIAEGYSVSREKKESFPLTVTSAQKNPTAFYLCASSPSRVIIRSSYEQYFGPGTRLTVT.

V gene TRBV2 combines with J gene TRBJ2-5; D is perhaps TRBD2 (5 bases). V was pared by 1 base and J by 5 bases, with 17 bases between. This CDR3 has 16 residues. Germline V CDR1 and CDR2: SNHLY, FYNNEI. This chain's CDR3 is CASSEGYRSGGETQYF. CDR3 coding DNA: TGTGCCAGCAGTGAAGGTTATCGCAGTGGCGGGGAGACCCAGTACTTC.

The rearrangement uses TRBV11-1 and TRBJ1-1, with D hard to call. CDR1 and CDR2 from the germline V gene are SGHAT and FQDESV (reference sequence). The CDR3 sequence is 16 residues long. V lost 3 bases and J 0 bases, leaving 14 bases between the germline ends. The CDR3 sequence is CASSLTKAPMNTEAFF. The CDR3 DNA reads TGTGCCAGCAGCTTGACAAAAGCCCCTATGAACACTGAAGCTTTCTTT.

V gene TRBV29-1 combines with J gene TRBJ1-1; D is possibly TRBD1 (5 bases). Trimming pared 4 bases from V and 10 bases from J, leaving 13 bases between. The CDR3 length is 11 residues. In germline, CDR1 is SQVTM, CDR2 ANQGSEA. The CDR3 bases are TGCAGCGTTGGGGCGGGGGAAGTAGCTTTCTTT. Translation: CSVGAGEVAFF.

The chain is built from TRBV18 and TRBJ2-5; TRBD1 matches 8 bases. CDR3 length: 15 amino acids. V lost 3 bases, J lost 1 base, and 4 bases stayed unmatched. The V gene's germline CDR1 is KGHSH and CDR2 LQKENI. The CDR3 bases are TGTGCCAGCTCACCGCGACAGGGGTCCCAAGAGACCCAGTACTTC. It specifies CASSPRQGSQETQYF.

The chain joins TRBV5-1 to TRBJ1-4; unclear D gene. The CDR3 is 14 amino acids. Looked up from germline, CDR1 is SGHRS and CDR2 is YFSETQ. V lost 4 bases and J lost 0, with 7 bases in between. The CDR3 DNA is TGCGCCAGCAGCCCGTTATCAACTAATGAAAAACTGTTTTTT. Residues: CASSPLSTNEKLFF. Variable domain in full (rest from reference TRBV5-1 and TRBJ1-4): KAGVTQTPRYLIKTRGQQVTLSCSPISGHRSVSWYQQTPGQGLQFLFEYFSETQRNKGNFPGRFSGRQFSNSRSEMNVSTLELGDSALYLCASSPLSTNEKLFFGSGTQLSVL.

DNA for the CDR3: TGTGCCAGCAGCTTCAGGGGAGATACGCAGTATTTT. The encoded protein is CASSFRGDTQYF. J is TRBJ2-3 and V is TRBV7-2; TRBD1 is a possible D gene (6 bases). Germline V gives CDR1 SGHTA, CDR2 FQGNSA. Trimming pared 3 bases from V and 5 bases from J, leaving 6 bases between. The CDR3 runs to 12 residues.

The chain recombines TRBV7-9 with TRBJ1-2, with D maybe TRBD1 (5 bases). The CDR3 is made up of 13 amino acids. V was shortened by 5 bases and J by 5 bases, with 12 bases between the two germline ends. The germline V gene has CDR1 SEHNR and CDR2 FQNEAQ (reference sequence). In DNA, the CDR3 is TGTGCCAGCAGCCCAGGGACCACGTATGGCTACACCTTC. Translation: CASSPGTTYGYTF.

This rearrangement joins TRBV9 to TRBJ2-2; D not certain. V was pared by 4 bases and J by 7 bases, with 11 bases between. The CDR3 consists of 13 residues. Germline V gene data show CDR1 as SGDLS and CDR2 as YYNGEE. The CDR3 DNA follows: TGTGCCAGCAGCCTCGTTGGTAGCGGGGAGCTGTTTTTT. Translation: CASSLVGSGELFF. The entire variable domain, with the rest obtained from reference TRBV9 and TRBJ2-2, is as follows: DSGVTQTPKHLITATGQRVTLRCSPRSGDLSVYWYQQSLDQGLQFLIQYYNGEERAKGNILERFSAQQFPDLHSELNLSSLELGDSALYFCASSLVGSGELFFGEGSRLTVL.

The rearrangement uses TRBV10-3 and TRBJ1-1; D gene ambiguous. In germline, CDR1 is ENHRY, CDR2 SYGVKD. The CDR3 has 16 residues. Trimming took 0 bases from V and 0 from J, leaving 11 bases between them. CDR3 sequence reads: CAISESAGRLNTEAFF. DNA of the CDR3: TGTGCCATCAGTGAGTCGGCCGGGAGGCTGAACACTGAAGCTTTCTTT.

The rearrangement joins TRBV19 to TRBJ2-3, with D uncertain. Germline V gene sequence: CDR1 LNHDA, CDR2 SQIVND (reference sequence). V was clipped by 4 bases and J by 0 bases, with 14 bases between them. The CDR3 sequence is 16 residues long. CDR3 nucleotides: TGTGCCAGTAGTACAGGAAGAGTTAGCAGCACAGATACGCAGTATTTT. It codes for CASSTGRVSSTDTQYF.

Here the CDR3 DNA reads TGTGCCAGCAGCTCGAAAGATGCCGGGACTAGCGGGAGGTACTCCTACGAGCAGTACTTC. It translates to CASSSKDAGTSGRYSYEQYF. V usage is TRBV7-6 and J usage is TRBJ2-7; 15 bases match TRBD2. Germline V gene lookup returns CDR1 SGHVS and CDR2 FNYEAQ. Unmatched junction bases numbered 13, after V lost 4 bases and J lost 0 bases. This CDR3 region has 20 residues.

The chain is built from TRBV9 and TRBJ2-1; 14 bases match TRBD2. V shed 3 bases and J 6 bases; nucleotides not matched to a gene: 2. Germline V gene lookup returns CDR1 SGDLS and CDR2 YYNGEE. The CDR3 covers 15 residues. The CDR3 coding sequence is TGTGCCAGCAGCGCCGGGACTAGCGGGAGCAATGAGCAGTTCTTC. Amino acids: CASSAGTSGSNEQFF.

The chain links TRBV9 to TRBJ1-3; unclear D gene. From germline, CDR1 is SGDLS and CDR2 YYNGEE. The CDR3 totals 19 residues. V was trimmed by 0 bases and J by 1 base, leaving 20 bases between them. The CDR3 here is CASSVAPPSLAGSGNTIYF. The CDR3 nucleotides are TGTGCCAGCAGCGTAGCACCCCCCAGTTTGGCAGGATCTGGAAACACCATATATTTT.

The chain recombines TRBV21-1 with TRBJ1-5; the DNA was not used to check the table's D call, TRBD1. TRBV21-1 is tagged as a pseudogene. This CDR3 region has 14 residues. The CDR3 DNA reads as TGTGCCAGCAGCCGTAGGGGTGGGGATCAGCCCCAGCATTTT. Translated, it gives CASSRRGGDQPQHF.

CDR3 coding DNA: TGTGCCAGCAGGTTTGGCGGGGTGAATGAAAAACTGTTTTTT. It specifies CASRFGGVNEKLFF. The V call is TRBV6-6, the J call TRBJ1-4; no definite D call. CDR1 MNHNY and CDR2 SVGAGI come from the germline V gene (reference sequence). With 6 bases removed from V and 5 bases from J, the gap between germline ends came to 13 bases. CDR3 size: 14 residues.

Concerning this clone itself: One junction end does not reproduce the germline sequence, and a read error may be involved. This chain uses TRBV5-6 with TRBJ2-4; D possibly corresponds to TRBD1 (5 bases). CDR3 length equals 11 residues. Per germline, CDR1 SGHDT and CDR2 YYEEEE. The CDR3 loop is CASSAARVLFF. In DNA, the CDR3 is TGTGCCAGCAGCGCCGCCAGGGTGCTCTTCTTC.

The chain has TRBV19 and TRBJ2-6; the D is unclear. Trimming cost V 9 bases and J 0 bases, with 9 bases left between them. This CDR3 comprises 14 residues. Germline CDR1 reads LNHDA; CDR2 reads SQIVND (reference sequence). This CDR3 reads CASRLSSGANVLTF. CDR3 nucleotide sequence: TGTGCCAGCCGCCTCAGCTCTGGGGCCAACGTCCTGACTTTC.

The V call is TRBV19, the J call TRBJ2-1; 14 nucleotides line up with TRBD2. The CDR3 has 14 amino acids. Germline V gene data show CDR1 as LNHDA and CDR2 as SQIVND (reference sequence). Losses at the gene ends were 4 bases for V and 8 bases for J; bases not matched to a gene: 1. The CDR3 sequence is CASSRGLAGDEQFF. CDR3 bases: TGTGCCAGTAGTAGGGGACTAGCGGGGGATGAGCAGTTCTTC. Filled out from reference TRBV19 and TRBJ2-1, the complete variable domain reads DGGITQSPKYLFRKEGQNVTLSCEQNLNHDAMYWYRQDPGQGLRLIYYSQIVNDFQKGDIAEGYSVSREKKESFPLTVTSAQKNPTAFYLCASSRGLAGDEQFFGPGTRLTVL.